There are a few counts of the clone carrying this TCR beta chain. Germline V gives CDR1 SGHRS, CDR2 YFSETQ. This CDR3 comprises 14 residues. Trimming pared 4 bases from V and 0 bases from J, leaving 9 bases between. The source of the sample is a study of response to subunit inactivated influenza vaccine. One entry per CDR3 protein results from TCRdb running MiXCR on the RT-PCR reads. Of under 850,000 distinct CDR3 sequences listed, roughly 18% are singletons. This specimen was PBMCs from blood, taken 4 to 6 days after vaccination. The origin of this receptor is a middle-aged man who received an inactivated influenza vaccine. This chain uses TRBV5-1 with TRBJ2-3, with D hard to call. The CDR3 reads CASSTRMSTDTQYF. CDR3 DNA sequence: TGCGCCAGCAGCACCCGGATGAGCACAGATACGCAGTATTTT.